This T cell receptor beta chain was identified in a study of T cells after yellow fever vaccination. The germline V gene has CDR1 SGDLS and CDR2 YYNGEE. Trimming took 0 bases from V and 1 from J, leaving 7 bases between them. The CDR3 has 14 amino acids. For this clonotype: Antigen: not known.

TCRdb fed the 5' RACE reads into MiXCR, producing one record per CDR3 protein. The sample carries about 160,000 distinct CDR3 sequences, 9.3% recorded once. Study-level findings and limits: Clonotypes found in both CD4 and CD8 compartments made up a small share.

The sample was CD8+ T cells sorted from PBMCs, taken 45 days after the yellow fever booster vaccination. This chain links TRBV9 with TRBJ2-5; D is possibly TRBD2 (6 bases). The receptor's source is a man aged 18 to 30 who received the YFV17D yellow fever vaccine. CDR3 bases: TGTGCCAGCAGCGTAGCCGGGGGCCAAGAGACCCAGTACTTC. Translated, it gives CASSVAGGQETQYF.